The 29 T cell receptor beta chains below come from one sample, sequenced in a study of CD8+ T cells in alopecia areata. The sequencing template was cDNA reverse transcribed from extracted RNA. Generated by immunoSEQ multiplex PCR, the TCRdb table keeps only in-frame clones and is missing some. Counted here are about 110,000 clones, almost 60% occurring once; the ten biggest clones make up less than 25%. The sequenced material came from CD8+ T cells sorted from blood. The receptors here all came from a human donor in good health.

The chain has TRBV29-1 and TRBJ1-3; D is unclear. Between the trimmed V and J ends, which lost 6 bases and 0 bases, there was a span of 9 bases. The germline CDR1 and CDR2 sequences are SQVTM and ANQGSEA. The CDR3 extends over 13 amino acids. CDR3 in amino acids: CSVWTPSGNTIYF. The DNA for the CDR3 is TGCAGCGTATGGACCCCCTCTGGAAACACCATATATTTT. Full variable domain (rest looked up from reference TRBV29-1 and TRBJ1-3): SAVISQKPSRDICQRGTSLTIQCQVDSQVTMMFWYRQQPGQSLTLIATANQGSEATYESGFVIDKFPISRPNLTFSTLTVSNMSPEDSSIYLCSVWTPSGNTIYFGEGSWLTVV.

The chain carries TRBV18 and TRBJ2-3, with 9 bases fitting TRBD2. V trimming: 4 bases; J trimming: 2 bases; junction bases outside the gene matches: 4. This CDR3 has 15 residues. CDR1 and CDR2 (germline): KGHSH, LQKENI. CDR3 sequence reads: CASSRLAVHTDTQYF. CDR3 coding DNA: TGTGCCAGCTCACGACTAGCGGTACACACAGATACGCAGTATTTT.

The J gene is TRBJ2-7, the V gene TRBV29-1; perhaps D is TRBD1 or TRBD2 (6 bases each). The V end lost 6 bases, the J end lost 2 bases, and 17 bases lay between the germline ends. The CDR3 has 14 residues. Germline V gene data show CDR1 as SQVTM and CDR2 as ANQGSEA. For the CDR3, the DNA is TGCAGCGTCGAGACAGGACTACCCCCCTACGAGCAGTACTTC. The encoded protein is CSVETGLPPYEQYF.

The CDR3 DNA reads as TGTGCCAGCAGCTTATCCGAGGGAAGTTCCGGTTCACCCCTCCACTTT. Protein: CASSLSEGSSGSPLHF. V is TRBV13 and J is TRBJ1-6; no reliable D call. The CDR3 extends over 16 amino acids. V gave up 2 bases and J gave up 9 bases, with 17 bases separating them. Germline lookup yields CDR1 PRHDT and CDR2 FYEKMQ (reference sequence).

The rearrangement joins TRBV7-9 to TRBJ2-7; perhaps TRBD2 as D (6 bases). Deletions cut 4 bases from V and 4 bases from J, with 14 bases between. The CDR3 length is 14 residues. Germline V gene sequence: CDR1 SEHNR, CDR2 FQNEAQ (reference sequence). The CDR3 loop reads CASSSPGLPYEQYF. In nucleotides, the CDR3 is TGTGCCAGCAGCTCTCCGGGACTCCCATACGAGCAGTACTTC.

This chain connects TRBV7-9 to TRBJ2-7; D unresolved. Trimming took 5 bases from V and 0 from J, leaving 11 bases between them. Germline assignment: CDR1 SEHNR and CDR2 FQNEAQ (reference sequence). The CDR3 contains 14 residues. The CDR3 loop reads CASSTSGNSYEQYF. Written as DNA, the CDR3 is TGTGCCAGCAGCACCTCGGGCAACTCCTACGAGCAGTACTTC.

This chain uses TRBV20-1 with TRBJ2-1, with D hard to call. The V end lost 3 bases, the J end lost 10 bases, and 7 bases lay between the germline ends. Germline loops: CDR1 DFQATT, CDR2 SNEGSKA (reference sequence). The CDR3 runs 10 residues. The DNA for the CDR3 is TGCAGTGCTAGCCCCGGGGAGCAGTTCTTC. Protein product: CSASPGEQFF.

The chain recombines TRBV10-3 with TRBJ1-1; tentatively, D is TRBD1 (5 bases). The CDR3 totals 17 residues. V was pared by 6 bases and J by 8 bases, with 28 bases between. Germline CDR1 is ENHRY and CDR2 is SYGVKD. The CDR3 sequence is CAIRDPRDPEGAEEAFF. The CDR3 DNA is TGTGCCATCAGAGACCCCCGGGACCCCGAAGGAGCGGAGGAAGCTTTCTTT.

In DNA, the CDR3 is TGTGCCAGCAGTTCCCTACCGGGGCAGGGGGAAGAAGAGCAGTACTTC. Translated, it gives CASSSLPGQGEEEQYF. This rearrangement joins TRBV27 to TRBJ2-7, with 7 bases identical to TRBD1. With 4 bases clipped from V and 7 bases from J, the junction kept 16 bases outside the gene matches. This CDR3 spans 16 amino acids. The V gene's germline CDR1 is MNHEY and CDR2 SMNVEV (reference sequence).

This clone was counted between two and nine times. CDR3 sequence: CASSPTSGGVYNEQFF. As DNA, the CDR3 is TGTGCCAGCAGCCCAACGAGCGGGGGGGTCTACAATGAGCAGTTCTTC. This sequence joins TRBV11-2 and TRBJ2-1; 10 bases are a match to TRBD2. Trimming removed 5 bases from V and 3 bases from J; junction bases left unmatched: 7. Per the germline V gene, CDR1 is SGHAT and CDR2 is FQNNGV. The CDR3 contains 16 residues. The full variable domain, completed using reference TRBV11-2 and TRBJ2-1, is EAGVAQSPRYKIIEKRQSVAFWCNPISGHATLYWYQQILGQGPKLLIQFQNNGVVDDSQLPKDRFSAERLKGVDSTLKIQPAKLEDSAVYLCASSPTSGGVYNEQFFGPGTRLTVL.

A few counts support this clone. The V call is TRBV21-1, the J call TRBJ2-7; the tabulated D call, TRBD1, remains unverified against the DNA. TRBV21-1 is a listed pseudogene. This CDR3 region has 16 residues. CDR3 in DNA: TGTGCCAGCAGCGGGGGGACAGGGCTTAGCTCCTACGAGCAGTACTTC. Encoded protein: CASSGGTGLSSYEQYF.

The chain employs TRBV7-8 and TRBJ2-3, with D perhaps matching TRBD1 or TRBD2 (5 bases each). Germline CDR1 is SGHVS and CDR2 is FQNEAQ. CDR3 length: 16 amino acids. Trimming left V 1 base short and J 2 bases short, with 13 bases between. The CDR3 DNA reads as TGTGCCAGCAGCTTAGGGGGACGGGGTCCCACAGATACGCAGTATTTT. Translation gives CASSLGGRGPTDTQYF. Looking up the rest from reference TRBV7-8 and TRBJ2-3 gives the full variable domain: GAGVSQSPRYKVAKRGQDVALRCDPISGHVSLFWYQQALGQGPEFLTYFQNEAQLDKSGLPSDRFFAERPEGSVSTLKIQRTQQEDSAVYLCASSLGGRGPTDTQYFGPGTRLTVL.

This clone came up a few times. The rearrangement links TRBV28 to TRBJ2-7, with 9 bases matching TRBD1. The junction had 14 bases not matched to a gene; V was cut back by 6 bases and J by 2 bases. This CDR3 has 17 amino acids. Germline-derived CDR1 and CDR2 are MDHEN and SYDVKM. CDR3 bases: TGTGCCAGCAGAAGCACTGAGGTGGACAGGGGAACCTACGAGCAGTACTTC. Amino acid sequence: CASRSTEVDRGTYEQYF.

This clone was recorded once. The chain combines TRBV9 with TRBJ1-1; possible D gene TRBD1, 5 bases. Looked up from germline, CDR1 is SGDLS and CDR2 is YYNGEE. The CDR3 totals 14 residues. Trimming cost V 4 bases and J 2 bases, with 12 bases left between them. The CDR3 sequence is CASSHSTGNTEAFF. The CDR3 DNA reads TGTGCCAGCAGCCACAGTACAGGAAACACTGAAGCTTTCTTT.

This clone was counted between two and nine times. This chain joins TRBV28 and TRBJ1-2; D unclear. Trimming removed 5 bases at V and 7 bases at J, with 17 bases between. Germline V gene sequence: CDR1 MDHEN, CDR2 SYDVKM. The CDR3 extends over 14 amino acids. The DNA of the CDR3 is TGTGCCAGCAGTCCCCGAGGAGGGTACGGTGGCTACACCTTC. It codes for CASSPRGGYGGYTF.

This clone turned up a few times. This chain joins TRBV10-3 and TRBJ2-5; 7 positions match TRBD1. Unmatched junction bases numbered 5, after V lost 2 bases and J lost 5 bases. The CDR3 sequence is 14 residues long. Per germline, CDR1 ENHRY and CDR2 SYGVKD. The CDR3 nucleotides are TGTGCCATCAGTGAGCCGAGACAGGGTGAGACCCAGTACTTC. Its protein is CAISEPRQGETQYF.

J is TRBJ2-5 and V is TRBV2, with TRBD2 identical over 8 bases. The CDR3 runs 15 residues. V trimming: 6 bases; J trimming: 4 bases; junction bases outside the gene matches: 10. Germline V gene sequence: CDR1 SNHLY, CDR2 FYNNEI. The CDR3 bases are TGTGCCAGCAGGGCCTCCGGGGGGGGGCTAGAGACCCAGTACTTC. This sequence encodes CASRASGGGLETQYF.

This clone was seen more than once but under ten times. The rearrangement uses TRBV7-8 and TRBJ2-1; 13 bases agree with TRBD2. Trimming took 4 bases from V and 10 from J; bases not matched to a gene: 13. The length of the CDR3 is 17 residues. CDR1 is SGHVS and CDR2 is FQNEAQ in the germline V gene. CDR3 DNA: TGTGCCAGCAGCTCCCCGGCCGGGACTAGCGGGGTATGGGAGCAGTTCTTC. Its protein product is CASSSPAGTSGVWEQFF. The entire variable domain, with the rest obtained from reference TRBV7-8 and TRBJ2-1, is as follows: GAGVSQSPRYKVAKRGQDVALRCDPISGHVSLFWYQQALGQGPEFLTYFQNEAQLDKSGLPSDRFFAERPEGSVSTLKIQRTQQEDSAVYLCASSSPAGTSGVWEQFFGPGTRLTVL.

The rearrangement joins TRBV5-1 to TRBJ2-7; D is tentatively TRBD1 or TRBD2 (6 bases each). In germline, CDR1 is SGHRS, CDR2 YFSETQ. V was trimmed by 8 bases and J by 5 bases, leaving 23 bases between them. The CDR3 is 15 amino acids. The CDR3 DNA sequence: TGCGCCAGTAGACTTGACCTGGGGGGCAGCAACGAGCAGTACTTC. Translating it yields CASRLDLGGSNEQYF.

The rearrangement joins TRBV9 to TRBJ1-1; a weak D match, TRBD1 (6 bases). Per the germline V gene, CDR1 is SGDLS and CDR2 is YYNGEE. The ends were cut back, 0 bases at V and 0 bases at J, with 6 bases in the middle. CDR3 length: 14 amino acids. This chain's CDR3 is CASSVGDMNTEAFF. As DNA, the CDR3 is TGTGCCAGCAGCGTAGGGGACATGAACACTGAAGCTTTCTTT.

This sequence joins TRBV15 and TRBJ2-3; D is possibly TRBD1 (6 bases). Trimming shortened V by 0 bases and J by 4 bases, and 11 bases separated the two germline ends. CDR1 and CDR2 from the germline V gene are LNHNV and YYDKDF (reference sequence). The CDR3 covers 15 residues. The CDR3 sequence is CATSRDFAGADTQYF. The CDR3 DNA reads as TGTGCCACCAGCAGAGATTTCGCAGGGGCAGATACGCAGTATTTT.

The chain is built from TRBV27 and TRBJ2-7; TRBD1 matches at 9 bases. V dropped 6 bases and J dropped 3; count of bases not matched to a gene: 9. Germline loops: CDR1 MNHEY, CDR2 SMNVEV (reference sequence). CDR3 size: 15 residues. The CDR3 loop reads CASSAPGQGFYEQYF. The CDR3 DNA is TGTGCCAGCAGCGCACCGGGACAGGGATTCTACGAGCAGTACTTC.

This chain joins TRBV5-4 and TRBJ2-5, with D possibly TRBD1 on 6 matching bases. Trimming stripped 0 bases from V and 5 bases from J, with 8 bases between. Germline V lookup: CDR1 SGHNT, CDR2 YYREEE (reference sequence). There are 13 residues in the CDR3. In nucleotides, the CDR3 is TGTGCCAGCAGCTTGGACAGGGAGGAGACCCAGTACTTC. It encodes CASSLDREETQYF.

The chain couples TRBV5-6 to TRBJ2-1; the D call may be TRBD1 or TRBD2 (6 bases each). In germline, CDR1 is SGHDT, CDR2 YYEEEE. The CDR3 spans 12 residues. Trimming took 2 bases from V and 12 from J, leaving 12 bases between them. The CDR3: CASSFAQGGQFF. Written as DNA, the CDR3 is TGTGCCAGCAGCTTTGCACAGGGAGGGCAGTTCTTC. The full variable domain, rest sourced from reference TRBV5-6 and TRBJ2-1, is DAGVTQSPTHLIKTRGQQVTLRCSPKSGHDTVSWYQQALGQGPQFIFQYYEEEERQRGNFPDRFSGHQFPNYSSELNVNALLLGDSALYLCASSFAQGGQFFGPGTRLTVL.

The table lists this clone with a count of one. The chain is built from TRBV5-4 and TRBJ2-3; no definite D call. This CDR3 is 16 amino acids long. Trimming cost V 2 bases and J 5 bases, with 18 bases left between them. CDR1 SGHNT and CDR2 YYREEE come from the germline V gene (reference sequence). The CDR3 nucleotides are TGTGCCAGCAGCTTCCGCCGCCAGGACGCCCGAGATACGCAGTATTTT. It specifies CASSFRRQDARDTQYF.

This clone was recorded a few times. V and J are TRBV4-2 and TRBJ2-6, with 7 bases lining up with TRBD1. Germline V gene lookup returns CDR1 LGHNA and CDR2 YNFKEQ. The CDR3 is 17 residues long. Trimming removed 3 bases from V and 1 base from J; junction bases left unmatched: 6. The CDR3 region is CASSQQGELSGANVLTF. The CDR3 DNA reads TGTGCCAGCAGCCAGCAGGGGGAGCTATCTGGGGCCAACGTCCTGACTTTC.

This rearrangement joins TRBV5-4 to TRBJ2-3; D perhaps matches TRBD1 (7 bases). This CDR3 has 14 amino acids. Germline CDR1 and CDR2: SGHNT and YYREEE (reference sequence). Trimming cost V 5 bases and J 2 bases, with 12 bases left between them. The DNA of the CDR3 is TGTGCCAGCAGGGCGGGACAGACCACAGATACGCAGTATTTT. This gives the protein CASRAGQTTDTQYF.

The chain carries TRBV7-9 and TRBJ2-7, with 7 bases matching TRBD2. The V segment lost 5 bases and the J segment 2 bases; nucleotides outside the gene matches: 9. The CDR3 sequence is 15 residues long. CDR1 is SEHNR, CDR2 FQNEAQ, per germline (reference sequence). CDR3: CASSKIAGRAYEQYF. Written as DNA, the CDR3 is TGTGCCAGCAGCAAGATAGCGGGCCGCGCCTACGAGCAGTACTTC.

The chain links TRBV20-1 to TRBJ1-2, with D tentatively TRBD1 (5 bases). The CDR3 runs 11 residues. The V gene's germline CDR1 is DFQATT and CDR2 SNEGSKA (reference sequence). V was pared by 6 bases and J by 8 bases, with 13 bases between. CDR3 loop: CSATRDRGYTF. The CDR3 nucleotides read TGCAGTGCGACGCGGGACCGGGGCTACACCTTC.